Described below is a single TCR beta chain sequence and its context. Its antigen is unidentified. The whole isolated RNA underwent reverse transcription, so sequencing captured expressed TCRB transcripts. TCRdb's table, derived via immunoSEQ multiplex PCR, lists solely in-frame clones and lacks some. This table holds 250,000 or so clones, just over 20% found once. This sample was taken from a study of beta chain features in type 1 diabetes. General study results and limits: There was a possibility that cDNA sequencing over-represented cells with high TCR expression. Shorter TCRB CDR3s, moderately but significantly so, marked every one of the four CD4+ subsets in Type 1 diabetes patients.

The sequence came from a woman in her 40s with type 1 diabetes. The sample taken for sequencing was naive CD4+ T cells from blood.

CDR3 residues: CSVGVLSNTEAFF. The CDR3 coding sequence is TGCAGCGTTGGTGTCCTCTCGAACACTGAAGCTTTCTTT. The chain links TRBV29-1 to TRBJ1-1; D is unresolved. With 4 bases removed from V and 1 base from J, the gap between germline ends came to 10 bases. The CDR3 totals 13 residues. From germline, CDR1 is SQVTM and CDR2 ANQGSEA. Looking up the rest from reference TRBV29-1 and TRBJ1-1 gives the full variable domain: SAVISQKPSRDICQRGTSLTIQCQVDSQVTMMFWYRQQPGQSLTLIATANQGSEATYESGFVIDKFPISRPNLTFSTLTVSNMSPEDSSIYLCSVGVLSNTEAFFGQGTRLTVV.